A single sample is the source of the 8 T cell receptor beta chains below, sequenced in a study of blood T cell repertoires in COVID-19. Repertoires were generated with immunoSEQ multiplex PCR, while TCRdb's copy carries only in-frame clones and drops some. In the table there are a few hundred thousand clones, 75% to 90% of which are singletons. Sequenced material: PBMCs or T cells enriched from blood (not recorded which). The receptors were sampled from a man in his forties or fifties who had recovered from COVID-19.

J is TRBJ2-1 and V is TRBV29-1, with TRBD2 identical over 7 bases. Germline V gene lookup returns CDR1 SQVTM and CDR2 ANQGSEA. CDR3 length: 17 amino acids. V trimming: 3 bases; J trimming: 6 bases; junction bases outside the gene matches: 17. CDR3: CSVDLQRGASGSNEQFF. The DNA of the CDR3 is TGCAGCGTTGATTTACAGAGAGGGGCTAGCGGATCCAATGAGCAGTTCTTC.

CDR3 loop: CATSEGMIQGINEQYF. The CDR3 bases are TGTGCCACCAGCGAGGGGATGATACAGGGTATCAACGAGCAGTACTTC. The chain recombines TRBV15 with TRBJ2-7; a possible D gene is TRBD1 (6 bases). This CDR3 spans 16 amino acids. The ends were cut back, 5 bases at V and 5 bases at J, with 22 bases in the middle. CDR1 is LNHNV, CDR2 YYDKDF, per germline (reference sequence).

This chain connects TRBV3-1 (or the pseudogene TRBV3-2) to TRBJ2-5; 8 positions match TRBD2. V was clipped by 1 base and J by 6 bases; unmatched bases: 7. There are 15 residues in the CDR3. Germline V gene lookup returns CDR1 LGHDT and CDR2 YNNKEL (reference sequence). The CDR3 bases are TGTGCCAGCAGCCAAGGAGGCGGGAGGACCAAGACCCAGTACTTC. It encodes CASSQGGGRTKTQYF.

On this clone itself: Compared with germline, one end of the junction differs, possibly owing to a read error. V gene TRBV4-1 combines with J gene TRBJ2-1; TRBD2 matches at 8 bases. The germline V gene encodes CDR1 MGHRA and CDR2 YSYEKL. This CDR3 region has 15 residues. The CDR3 loop reads CGSSQVGTRRNEQFF. CDR3 bases: TGCGGCAGCAGTCAAGTGGGGACTAGGAGGAATGAGCAGTTCTTC.

The chain recombines TRBV5-1 with TRBJ2-5, with a tentative D call TRBD1 (5 bases). Per germline, CDR1 SGHRS and CDR2 YFSETQ. Trimming left V 1 base short and J 3 bases short, with 7 bases between. The CDR3 is 13 residues long. The CDR3 DNA sequence: TGCGCCAGCAGCTTGCCAGGGAAAGAGACCCAGTACTTC. It translates to CASSLPGKETQYF.

The chain recombines TRBV4-3 with TRBJ2-4; a weak D match, TRBD2 (5 bases). Germline V gene data show CDR1 as LGHNA and CDR2 as YSLEER. The ends were cut back, 0 bases at V and 2 bases at J, with 8 bases in the middle. The CDR3 covers 15 residues. The CDR3 coding sequence is TGCGCCAGCAGCCAAGATAGAGGGCCCAAAAACATTCAGTACTTC. This encodes CASSQDRGPKNIQYF.

The rearrangement joins TRBV5-1 to TRBJ1-4; 8 nucleotides line up with TRBD1. Trimming cost V 0 bases and J 3 bases; bases outside gene matches: 10. Germline CDR1 and CDR2: SGHRS and YFSETQ. The CDR3 loop spans 18 amino acids. DNA of the CDR3: TGCGCCAGCAGCTTGGTGGGTGGACAGGGAGTCGCTAATGAAAAACTGTTTTTT. Its protein product is CASSLVGGQGVANEKLFF.

The chain uses TRBV19 and TRBJ2-1; 9 positions match TRBD1. This CDR3 comprises 17 residues. The junction had 16 bases not matched to a gene; V was cut back by 5 bases and J by 8 bases. Germline V gives CDR1 LNHDA, CDR2 SQIVND (reference sequence). CDR3 region: CASSPLRDRAPSDEQFF. The CDR3 DNA reads TGTGCCAGTAGTCCTCTACGGGACAGGGCCCCCTCTGATGAGCAGTTCTTC.